These T cell receptor beta chains were read from a single sample in a study of T cell repertoires in cytomegalovirus infection. TCRdb recomputed calls from the reads with MiXCR, one row per CDR3 protein. The table shows about 530,000 distinct CDR3 sequences, with about 25% occurring only once. The specimen was PBMCs. The receptor set was obtained from a human donor in good health (CMV status not recorded). Some clones in this sample may be carry-over from other donors' samples. Both conserved end residues are part of each CDR3. A D gene is named only where the DNA matches it firmly. The size field is filled for only some rows; it gives once, few, many or a size class.

CDR3nt	CDR3aa	j_gene	v_gene	d_gene	abundance
TGTGCCAGCAGCTTTAAGACAGGGCACACAGATACGCAGTATTTT	CASSFKTGHTDTQYF	TRBJ2-3	TRBV7-6	TRBD1	many
TGTGCCAGCAGCTGGGGACAGGGAGGCACCGGGGAGCTGTTTTTT	CASSWGQGGTGELFF	TRBJ2-2	TRBV7-4	TRBD1	few
TGTGCCATCAATACCGGGACTAGCGGGAGGAGCAATGAGCAGTTCTTC	CAINTGTSGRSNEQFF	TRBJ2-1	TRBV10-3	TRBD2	.
TGTGCCAGCAGTCGAAAACCCGGGACAGGGAGCAATCAGCCCCAGCATTTT	CASSRKPGTGSNQPQHF	TRBJ1-5	TRBV6-5	TRBD1	few
TGTGCCAGCAGTTTGACAGCTCCCTACAATGAGCAGTTCTTC	CASSLTAPYNEQFF	TRBJ2-1	TRBV6-2/TRBV6-3	.	many
TGTGCCAGCAGTCGTAAAAACCAGGGAGGCGAGCAGTTCTTC	CASSRKNQGGEQFF	TRBJ2-1	TRBV7-2	.	many
TGTGCCAGCAGTTTTTGGGCAGCCCCCGACCAAGAGACCCAGTACTTC	CASSFWAAPDQETQYF	TRBJ2-5	TRBV27	.	.
TGTGCCAGCTCACCCTTAGCCGCGGGAGAAACCGGGGAGCTGTTTTTT	CASSPLAAGETGELFF	TRBJ2-2	TRBV18	TRBD2	many
TGTGCCAGCAGCCAAGAGTCTTCTGGCTACACCTTC	CASSQESSGYTF	TRBJ1-2	TRBV4-2	.	few
TGTGCCAGCAGTGAAGCGTGGACAGGGGAAGGCTACACCTTC	CASSEAWTGEGYTF	TRBJ1-2	TRBV6-1	TRBD1	.
TGTGCCAGCAGCTTAGCGGCCGGGACAGGGTACACTGAAGCTTTCTTT	CASSLAAGTGYTEAFF	TRBJ1-1	TRBV7-9	TRBD1	.
TGTGCCAGCAGGGAGGGACGGTTGACTGAAGCTTTCTTT	CASREGRLTEAFF	TRBJ1-1	TRBV6-2/TRBV6-3	.	few
TGTGCCAGCAGTTACGATCGAGCCCTTCGAAATGAGCAGTTCTTC	CASSYDRALRNEQFF	TRBJ2-1	TRBV6-2/TRBV6-3	.	few
TGTGCCAGCAGCTTAGGCCAGGGCATGAATCAGCCCCAGCATTTT	CASSLGQGMNQPQHF	TRBJ1-5	TRBV7-2	.	few
TGTGCCAGCAGCCTTAAAGGGGTCAGGGCTATCTCCTACGAGCAGTACTTC	CASSLKGVRAISYEQYF	TRBJ2-7	TRBV27	.	.
TGTGCCAGCAGCTTAGCGAAAGGGCGGTTCACTGAAGCTTTCTTT	CASSLAKGRFTEAFF	TRBJ1-1	TRBV7-2	.	.
TGTGCCAGCAGTCGACAGGGATTGGACACTGAAGCTTTCTTT	CASSRQGLDTEAFF	TRBJ1-1	TRBV6-1	TRBD1	few
TGTGCCAGCAGCTCACGTAGGGGAGGGACTAGCGGGAGGAGGTATCCAGATACGCAGTATTTT	CASSSRRGGTSGRRYPDTQYF	TRBJ2-3	TRBV7-2	TRBD2	many
TGTGCCAGCAGCACCCGGACTAGCGGTTACAATGAGCAGTTCTTC	CASSTRTSGYNEQFF	TRBJ2-1	TRBV7-2	TRBD2	many
TGTGCCAGCAGCTTAAAGGAGCCGGGGGAGCAGTTCTTC	CASSLKEPGEQFF	TRBJ2-1	TRBV5-4	.	.
TGCAGTGCCGCTAAAGCCCAGCGCAAGGCATCCTACAATGAGCAGTTCTTC	CSAAKAQRKASYNEQFF	TRBJ2-1	TRBV20-1	.	.
TGTGCCAGCAGTATTCGCTTAGGGGGAATCACTGAAGCTTTCTTT	CASSIRLGGITEAFF	TRBJ1-1	TRBV27	.	.
TGTGCCAGCACCCTCTCGGGGAATTCACCCCTCCACTTT	CASTLSGNSPLHF	TRBJ1-6	TRBV27	.	.
TGTGCCAGCAGCCCCCGCCTAGGGAAGGGAAAACTGTTTTTT	CASSPRLGKGKLFF	TRBJ1-4	TRBV11-2	.	many
TGCAGTGCCCGGACGTACGGAAACACCATATATTTT	CSARTYGNTIYF	TRBJ1-3	TRBV20-1	.	few
TGTGCCAGCACCTCGGGACTGGGGAACACTGAAGCTTTCTTT	CASTSGLGNTEAFF	TRBJ1-1	TRBV12-3/TRBV12-4	.	.
TGTGCCAGCAGTTACTGGACTAGCGTCGGGGAGCTGTTTTTT	CASSYWTSVGELFF	TRBJ2-2	TRBV6-2/TRBV6-3	TRBD2	few
TGCGCCAGCAGCCAAGATGGGACAGGGGCCGCTACGAATGAAAAACTGTTTTTT	CASSQDGTGAATNEKLFF	TRBJ1-4	TRBV4-1	TRBD1	few
TGTGCCAGCAGCCAGAATGTCGGGAGGCCAGGTGATGAGCAGTTCTTC	CASSQNVGRPGDEQFF	TRBJ2-1	TRBV7-2	TRBD2	.
TGTGCCAGCAGCCTATGGGACACCGGGGAGCTGTTTTTT	CASSLWDTGELFF	TRBJ2-2	TRBV7-2	.	.
TGTGCCAGCAGCATACGGGCGGATCAGCCCCAGCATTTT	CASSIRADQPQHF	TRBJ1-5	TRBV7-2	.	many
TGTGCCAGCAGTTCCAGGGGTTTGGGTGGCTACACCTTC	CASSSRGLGGYTF	TRBJ1-2	TRBV12-3/TRBV12-4	.	few
TGTGCCAGCAGCCTGTTGGGACAGGGGTTGATAGGCAATCAGCCCCAGCATTTT	CASSLLGQGLIGNQPQHF	TRBJ1-5	TRBV27	TRBD1	few
TGTGCCACCACCGGGACAGGGGTTGGCTACACCTTC	CATTGTGVGYTF	TRBJ1-2	TRBV19	TRBD1	.
TGTGCCATCAGTGAGACTAGCCTCTACGAGCAGTACTTC	CAISETSLYEQYF	TRBJ2-7	TRBV10-3	.	.
TGTGCCAGCAGCCGGGCGCGGGGTAATATTCTCTCCTACGAGCAGTACTTC	CASSRARGNILSYEQYF	TRBJ2-7	TRBV7-8	.	.
TGTGCCAGTAGTTTCAACCCGGGACAGCGGAGAAACACCATATATTTT	CASSFNPGQRRNTIYF	TRBJ1-3	TRBV19	TRBD1	.
TGTGCCAGCAGCTTGGCGGGGGCGCGTGGCGGGGAGCTGTTTTTT	CASSLAGARGGELFF	TRBJ2-2	TRBV7-2	.	.
TGTGCCAGCAGCAGGACCCCCAGAAGCGATGAGCAGTTCTTC	CASSRTPRSDEQFF	TRBJ2-1	TRBV7-2	.	.
TGTGCCAGCAGTTTATCGACTCCGGAGACCCAGTACTTC	CASSLSTPETQYF	TRBJ2-5	TRBV28	.	.
TGCAGTGCTAGCCCCAGTTATAGCAATCAGCCCCAGCATTTT	CSASPSYSNQPQHF	TRBJ1-5	TRBV20-1	.	.
TGTGCCATCAGTGAGGGACCCACCGGGGAGCTGTTTTTT	CAISEGPTGELFF	TRBJ2-2	TRBV10-3	.	few
TGTGCCAGCTCAGGCGTCTTATCTCCGCCCCAGCATTTT	CASSGVLSPPQHF	TRBJ1-5	TRBV2	.	few
TGTGCCAGCAGCCCCCCGGGGGGGAGAGAGCAGTTCTTC	CASSPPGGREQFF	TRBJ2-1	TRBV6-8	TRBD2	.
TGTGCCAGCGCCGGGAAGTCCAAAAACATTCAGTACTTC	CASAGKSKNIQYF	TRBJ2-4	TRBV11-3	.	few
TGTGCCAGCAACCGACAGGTTAACTATGGCTACACCTTC	CASNRQVNYGYTF	TRBJ1-2	TRBV2	.	.
TGTGCCAGCAGCTCCGGACTAGCGGGAAGTAGGGATACGCAGTATTTT	CASSSGLAGSRDTQYF	TRBJ2-3	TRBV7-2	TRBD2	many
TGTGCCAGCAGCGGTGGTCTTGGCGGGAGGGCCCGTCGGCCCTACAATGAGCAGTTCTTC	CASSGGLGGRARRPYNEQFF	TRBJ2-1	TRBV7-9	TRBD2	few
TGTGCCTGGAGACCCGGACAGGGGTTTCGAGAAAAACTGTTTTTT	CAWRPGQGFREKLFF	TRBJ1-4	TRBV30	TRBD1	.
TGTGCCAGCAGACTAGCGGGAGATGGGACCCAGTACTTC	CASRLAGDGTQYF	TRBJ2-5	TRBV2	TRBD2	once
TGTGCCACCAGTGATTCGGGGGCTCAGTACAATGAGCAGTTCTTC	CATSDSGAQYNEQFF	TRBJ2-1	TRBV24-1	.	.
TGTGCCAGCAGTGAGACTAGCGGGTTCTCCTACGAGCAGTACTTC	CASSETSGFSYEQYF	TRBJ2-7	TRBV2	TRBD2	.
TGCAGTGCTAGAGATGGGGAAGGGGCCGTGACCACTGAAGCTTTCTTT	CSARDGEGAVTTEAFF	TRBJ1-1	TRBV20-1	.	.
TGTGCCAGCAGCTATAGCGGGGGCGCGGGGAATGAGCAGTTCTTC	CASSYSGGAGNEQFF	TRBJ2-1	TRBV7-3	TRBD2	few
TGTGCCACCAGCAGACGGCTCAGTCGTGTAGAGCAGTACTTC	CATSRRLSRVEQYF	TRBJ2-7	TRBV15	.	.